The 4 T cell receptor beta chains listed next were all sequenced from one sample in a study of cytomegalovirus exposure and HLA in healthy donors. Primers included in the PCR were 60 Vbeta and 13 Jbeta primers. Profiled with immunoSEQ multiplex PCR; TCRdb holds only in-frame clones, not every one. The table has approximately 150,000 clones, roughly 80% seen once; the top ten hold roughly 3.5%. Sequencing was done on a sample of PBMCs. The receptors were gathered from a man aged 25-40 years in good health and CMV-seropositive.

This chain joins TRBV29-1 and TRBJ2-7; 11 bases match TRBD1. CDR1 and CDR2 from the germline V gene are SQVTM and ANQGSEA. CDR3 size: 14 residues. V lost 4 bases to trimming and J lost 1 base; unmatched junction nucleotides: 3. The CDR3 DNA sequence: TGCAGCGTTGGAGGACAGGGGGCTTCCTACGAGCAGTACTTC. Translation gives CSVGGQGASYEQYF.

The V gene is TRBV12-2, the J gene TRBJ1-6; TRBD1 reflects the table's D call only, with no check against the DNA. TRBV12-2 is classified as a pseudogene. CDR3 length equals 19 residues. The CDR3 region is CASRLRFQDKSSYNSPLHF. In nucleotides, the CDR3 is TGTGCAAGTCGCTTACGTTTTCAGGACAAGAGCTCCTATAATTCACCCCTCCACTTT.

The genes are TRBV30 and TRBJ1-1; 8 bases map to TRBD1. The CDR3 runs 13 residues. Germline V gene sequence: CDR1 GTSNPN, CDR2 SVGIG (reference sequence). The V and J ends lost 2 bases and 4 bases, in that order; junction bases with no gene match: 3. The CDR3 DNA is TGTGCCTGGAGTCCAGGGGGCATCACTGAAGCTTTCTTT. This codes for CAWSPGGITEAFF.

The chain recombines TRBV7-6 with TRBJ2-5, with 8 bases fitting TRBD1. Trimming at V came to 4 bases and at J to 5 bases, leaving 6 bases not matched to a gene. Germline V CDR1 and CDR2: SGHVS, FNYEAQ. The CDR3 is made up of 14 amino acids. Here the CDR3 DNA reads TGTGCCAGCAGCTATGGACAGGGTTTGGAGACCCAGTACTTC. Translating gives CASSYGQGLETQYF.